What follows describes a single TCR beta chain. Its antigen is still unknown. No qualities accompany the bases; no much larger clone lies one base away. The trial excluded patients who had a history of autoimmune disease or were on systemic immunosuppression. Peripheral blood for TCR sequencing was collected from all dose cohorts at baseline, on cycle 4 day 1, and on cycle 7 day 1. Samples were obtained from an open-label, multicenter, first-in-human phase I dose-escalation trial of ivuxolimab. Adults with locally advanced or metastatic head and neck squamous cell, hepatocellular, melanoma or renal cell carcinoma were enrolled in the trial. CD4+ and CD8+ T cells were sorted separately from peripheral blood before TCR sequencing. Genomic DNA was extracted from sorted cells for sequencing of the TCRbeta CDR3 region. The immunoSEQ Assay was used for sequencing of TCRbeta CDR3 regions. TCRdb mirrors the immuneACCESS table, restricted to in-frame sequences. Some clones are absent from its copies; in checked studies, under half trace to an unresolved V gene, and the reason for the others is unknown. The sample table lists about 77,000 clones, around 86% of them with a count of one. The ten largest clones represent roughly 5.8% of the sample.

These data come from a study of OX40 agonist ivuxolimab in advanced cancers. Background on the whole study: Ivuxolimab was a fully human IgG2 agonistic monoclonal antibody targeting the costimulatory receptor OX40 (CD134). Intravenous ivuxolimab was administered to patients every 2 weeks at six dose levels: 0.01, 0.1, 0.3, 1.5, 3 and 10 mg/kg. Of the approximately 54 dose-escalation patients, hepatocellular carcinoma was present in approximately 20, melanoma in approximately 15, renal cell carcinoma in 9 and head and neck cancer in 9. In the dose-escalation cohort, roughly four fifths of patients were male, and the mean age was roughly 60 years, with a range of about 20 to 79. Prior anti-PD-1, anti-PD-L1 or anti-CTLA-4 therapy was permitted, and about 40% of dose-escalation patients had received checkpoint inhibitors. Partial responses occurred in three dose-escalation patients: two with cutaneous melanoma and one with hepatocellular carcinoma. Peripheral TCRbeta sequencing aimed to test whether ivuxolimab altered TCR sequence diversity and caused clonal T-cell expansion. The monotherapy dose-escalation portion (N ≈ 56 patients) of the phase I ivuxolimab trial is reported in the paper. The investigation overall reported the following: Low levels of normalized T-cell clonal expansion were also shown by some nonresponding patients. Which antigens the clonally expanded peripheral T cells were specific for was not determined. At doses of 0.1 to 3.0 mg/kg, clonal expansion of both CD4+ and CD8+ blood T cells was observed from baseline to week 6. After ivuxolimab, CD8+ T cells had more expanded clones than CD4+ T cells on average. In the 0.1-3.0 mg/kg groups, partial responders were among the patients with the lowest normalized peripheral clonal expansion, particularly in CD8+ T cells.

Compared with germline, V lacks 5 bases and J lacks 10 bases; bases without a gene match: 8. From the cysteine through the phenylalanine, the CDR3 covers 14 amino acids. The read is trimmed to its CDR3 DNA, 42 bases read in frame from base 1. Reading the germline V gene gives CDR1 SGHTA and CDR2 FQGNSA. Material: CD4+ or CD8+ T cells sorted from blood, obtained in a trial of the OX40 agonist ivuxolimab. This receptor was identified in an adult with an advanced solid tumor such as melanoma, head and neck, liver or kidney cancer. The chain was built from TRBV7-2 and TRBJ1-4, and 9 bases in between align with TRBD1. The CDR3 in this case is CASSPGTGTGKLFF. The DNA reads as follows: TGTGCCAGCAGCCCCGGGACAGGGACTGGAAAACTGTTTTTT.